This is a list of T cell receptor beta chains from one sample in a study of blood T cell repertoires in COVID-19. TCRdb's copy holds only in-frame clones and misses some; the assay was immunoSEQ multiplex PCR. Here the sample spans approximately 17,000 clones, roughly 85% being singletons. The specimen sequenced was peripheral blood. The source of these receptors is a human donor in a cohort sampled during active COVID-19. CDR3s include the opening cysteine and the closing phenylalanine or tryptophan. A D gene is named only where the DNA matches it firmly. Not all rows give a size; the values are once, few, many and, for expanded clones, a class.

v_gene	d_gene	abundance	j_gene	len	CDR3aa	CDR3nt
TRBV7-2	.	once	TRBJ1-5	16	CASSLTGTTSNQPQHF	TGTGCCAGCAGCTTGACGGGGACAACTAGCAATCAGCCCCAGCATTTT
TRBV5-1	TRBD1	.	TRBJ1-1	14	CASSPAGGYTEAFF	TGCGCCAGCAGCCCTGCAGGGGGGTACACTGAAGCTTTCTTT
TRBV14	.	.	TRBJ2-5	15	CASSQEDLAEETQYF	TGTGCCAGCAGCCAGGAGGATTTAGCGGAAGAGACCCAGTACTTC
TRBV27	TRBD2	.	TRBJ2-1	16	CASSYTTSGTYNEQFF	TGTGCCAGCAGTTATACGACTAGCGGGACCTACAATGAGCAGTTCTTC
TRBV4-3	TRBD2	once	TRBJ2-3	17	CASSQDWAGGEVDTQYF	TGCGCCAGCAGCCAAGACTGGGCGGGGGGGGAGGTAGATACGCAGTATTTT
TRBV6-5	TRBD1	.	TRBJ2-7	13	CASIGTGPNEQYF	TGTGCCAGCATCGGGACAGGGCCCAACGAGCAGTACTTC
TRBV7-2	TRBD2	.	TRBJ2-2	17	CASSLGGGGPNTGELFF	TGTGCCAGCAGCTTAGGAGGCGGGGGGCCGAACACCGGGGAGCTGTTTTTT
TRBV5-4	TRBD1	.	TRBJ1-1	16	CASSQNRQGATTEAFF	TGTGCCAGCAGCCAAAACCGACAGGGAGCAACCACTGAAGCTTTCTTT
TRBV3-1/TRBV3-2	.	.	TRBJ1-2	12	CASSQDWGSYTF	TGTGCCAGCAGCCAAGATTGGGGCAGCTACACCTTC
TRBV5-5	.	.	TRBJ1-5	13	CASSLTGNQPQHF	TGTGCCAGCAGCTTGACAGGCAATCAGCCCCAGCATTTT
TRBV6-2/TRBV6-3	TRBD1	.	TRBJ2-7	13	CASSPRTGYEQYF	TGTGCCAGCAGTCCCCGGACAGGCTACGAGCAGTACTTC
TRBV4-1	.	.	TRBJ1-2	13	CASSQDLRGNCTF	TGCGCCAGCAGCCAAGACCTACGGGGAAACTGCACCTTC
TRBV5-4	.	.	TRBJ1-2	16	CATSPGRERTNYGYTF	TGTGCCACCTCCCCGGGCAGGGAAAGAACTAACTATGGCTACACCTTC
TRBV27	TRBD2	.	TRBJ2-3	15	CASGRLAGGTDTQYF	TGTGCCAGCGGCCGACTAGCGGGGGGCACAGATACGCAGTATTTT
TRBV6-1	TRBD1	few	TRBJ2-2	17	CASSARRGTGGTGELFF	TGTGCCAGCAGTGCAAGACGAGGGACAGGGGGCACCGGGGAGCTGTTTTTT
TRBV2	.	once	TRBJ2-5	13	CASSTEEQETQYF	TGTGCCAGCAGTACGGAGGAACAAGAGACCCAGTACTTC
TRBV3-1/TRBV3-2	TRBD1	.	TRBJ2-5	15	CASSQQGAQGETQYF	TGTGCCAGCAGCCAGCAGGGGGCCCAGGGAGAGACCCAGTACTTC
TRBV29-1	.	.	TRBJ1-4	13	CSGGAGPNEKLFF	TGCAGCGGTGGGGCAGGACCTAATGAAAAACTGTTTTTT
TRBV10-3	TRBD1	.	TRBJ1-2	14	CAITPGGQGYGYTF	TGTGCCATCACCCCGGGAGGACAGGGGTATGGCTACACCTTC
TRBV7-2	.	.	TRBJ2-1	15	CASSPTSVSYNEQFF	TGTGCCAGCAGCCCGACTAGTGTCTCCTACAATGAGCAGTTCTTC
TRBV3-1/TRBV3-2	TRBD1	.	TRBJ1-2	18	CASSQERTGGGVMHGYTF	TGTGCCAGCAGCCAAGAAAGGACAGGGGGCGGAGTAATGCATGGCTACACCTTC
TRBV7-9	TRBD1	.	TRBJ1-5	15	CASSLSGQGNQPQHF	TGTGCCAGCAGCTTATCGGGACAGGGAAATCAGCCCCAGCATTTT
TRBV6-2/TRBV6-3	TRBD2	.	TRBJ2-1	16	CASSPGLAGTYNEQFF	TGTGCCAGCAGCCCAGGACTAGCGGGGACCTACAATGAGCAGTTCTTC
TRBV10-3	TRBD2	once	TRBJ2-1	16	CAIAGTSGGSNNEQFF	TGTGCCATCGCCGGGACTAGCGGGGGGTCAAACAATGAGCAGTTCTTC
TRBV24-1	TRBD2	.	TRBJ2-3	16	CATSDPKTSGSDTQYF	TGTGCCACCAGTGACCCAAAGACTAGCGGGTCAGATACGCAGTATTTT
TRBV30	.	few	TRBJ2-7	13	CAWRPGSSYEQYF	TGTGCCTGGAGGCCCGGGAGCTCCTACGAGCAGTACTTC
TRBV5-1	.	.	TRBJ2-1	17	CASSLPHRDPRANEQFF	TGCGCCAGCAGCTTGCCCCACAGGGACCCTCGGGCCAATGAGCAGTTCTTC
TRBV5-1	TRBD2	.	TRBJ2-3	14	CASNPRGGTDTQYF	TGCGCCAGCAACCCCCGGGGGGGCACAGATACGCAGTATTTT
TRBV3-1/TRBV3-2	.	.	TRBJ2-2	14	CASSQGLVVGELFF	TGTGCCAGCAGCCAAGGGCTAGTTGTCGGGGAGCTGTTTTTT
TRBV19	TRBD2	.	TRBJ2-7	16	CASSVTSGGAGYEQYF	TGTGCCAGTAGTGTGACTAGCGGGGGCGCTGGGTACGAGCAGTACTTC
TRBV27	.	.	TRBJ2-3	11	CASSQRDTQYF	TGTGCCAGCAGCCAGAGGGATACGCAGTATTTT
TRBV6-5	TRBD1	.	TRBJ1-6	15	CASSQTGGRDSPLHF	TGTGCCAGCAGCCAGACAGGGGGTCGGGATTCACCCCTCCACTTT
TRBV10-2	.	.	TRBJ1-1	13	CASSQQENTEAFF	TGCGCCAGCAGTCAACAGGAGAACACTGAAGCTTTCTTT
TRBV27	TRBD1	.	TRBJ2-2	14	CASSPGQRVGELFF	TGTGCCAGCAGTCCGGGACAGAGGGTCGGGGAGCTGTTTTTT
TRBV7-3	.	.	TRBJ2-2	15	CASSRGQPNTGELFF	TGTGCCAGCAGCCGCGGACAGCCGAACACCGGGGAGCTGTTTTTT
TRBV3-1/TRBV3-2	TRBD1	few	TRBJ2-2	20	CASSGRTGQGALRDTGELFF	TGTGCCAGCAGCGGACGAACGGGACAGGGGGCGCTTAGGGACACCGGGGAGCTGTTTTTT
TRBV13	TRBD2	.	TRBJ2-3	14	CASSLTSDSDTQYF	TGTGCCAGCAGCCTAACTAGCGACTCAGATACGCAGTATTTT
TRBV9	TRBD1	.	TRBJ2-7	15	CASSLADRGSYEQYF	TGTGCCAGCAGCCTAGCGGACAGGGGTTCCTACGAGCAGTACTTC
TRBV6-5	.	.	TRBJ1-6	12	CAGGFINSPLHF	TGTGCTGGGGGGTTTATCAATTCACCCCTCCACTTT
TRBV5-5	TRBD2	.	TRBJ2-3	17	CASSFGLAGGSTDTQYF	TGTGCCAGCAGCTTCGGGCTAGCGGGGGGAAGCACAGATACGCAGTATTTT
TRBV3-1/TRBV3-2	.	.	TRBJ2-1	19	CASSQDFGDGGGGRDEQFF	TGTGCCAGCAGCCAAGATTTTGGTGACGGGGGCGGGGGTAGGGATGAGCAGTTCTTC
TRBV9	TRBD1	.	TRBJ1-1	15	CASSITGGRNTEAFF	TGTGCCAGCAGCATTACAGGGGGCAGAAACACTGAAGCTTTCTTT
TRBV29-1	TRBD1	.	TRBJ2-5	14	CSVEKGASGETQYF	TGCAGCGTTGAAAAGGGGGCAAGCGGAGAGACCCAGTACTTC
TRBV6-6	TRBD1	.	TRBJ2-7	15	CASSYGDSASYEQYF	TGTGCCAGCAGTTACGGGGACAGCGCCTCCTACGAGCAGTACTTC
TRBV2	TRBD2	.	TRBJ2-3	15	CASSDIAGSTDTQYF	TGTGCCAGCAGCGACATAGCGGGTAGCACAGATACGCAGTATTTT
TRBV9	.	.	TRBJ2-3	15	CASSVDQSLADTQYF	TGTGCCAGCAGCGTAGATCAGTCGTTGGCAGATACGCAGTATTTT
TRBV18	TRBD2	.	TRBJ2-7	16	CASSPVGGGHAYEQYF	TGTGCCAGCTCACCAGTCGGCGGGGGGCACGCCTACGAGCAGTACTTC
TRBV6-2/TRBV6-3	.	once	TRBJ2-2	13	CASSYFRAGELFF	TGTGCCAGCAGTTACTTCCGAGCCGGGGAGCTGTTTTTT